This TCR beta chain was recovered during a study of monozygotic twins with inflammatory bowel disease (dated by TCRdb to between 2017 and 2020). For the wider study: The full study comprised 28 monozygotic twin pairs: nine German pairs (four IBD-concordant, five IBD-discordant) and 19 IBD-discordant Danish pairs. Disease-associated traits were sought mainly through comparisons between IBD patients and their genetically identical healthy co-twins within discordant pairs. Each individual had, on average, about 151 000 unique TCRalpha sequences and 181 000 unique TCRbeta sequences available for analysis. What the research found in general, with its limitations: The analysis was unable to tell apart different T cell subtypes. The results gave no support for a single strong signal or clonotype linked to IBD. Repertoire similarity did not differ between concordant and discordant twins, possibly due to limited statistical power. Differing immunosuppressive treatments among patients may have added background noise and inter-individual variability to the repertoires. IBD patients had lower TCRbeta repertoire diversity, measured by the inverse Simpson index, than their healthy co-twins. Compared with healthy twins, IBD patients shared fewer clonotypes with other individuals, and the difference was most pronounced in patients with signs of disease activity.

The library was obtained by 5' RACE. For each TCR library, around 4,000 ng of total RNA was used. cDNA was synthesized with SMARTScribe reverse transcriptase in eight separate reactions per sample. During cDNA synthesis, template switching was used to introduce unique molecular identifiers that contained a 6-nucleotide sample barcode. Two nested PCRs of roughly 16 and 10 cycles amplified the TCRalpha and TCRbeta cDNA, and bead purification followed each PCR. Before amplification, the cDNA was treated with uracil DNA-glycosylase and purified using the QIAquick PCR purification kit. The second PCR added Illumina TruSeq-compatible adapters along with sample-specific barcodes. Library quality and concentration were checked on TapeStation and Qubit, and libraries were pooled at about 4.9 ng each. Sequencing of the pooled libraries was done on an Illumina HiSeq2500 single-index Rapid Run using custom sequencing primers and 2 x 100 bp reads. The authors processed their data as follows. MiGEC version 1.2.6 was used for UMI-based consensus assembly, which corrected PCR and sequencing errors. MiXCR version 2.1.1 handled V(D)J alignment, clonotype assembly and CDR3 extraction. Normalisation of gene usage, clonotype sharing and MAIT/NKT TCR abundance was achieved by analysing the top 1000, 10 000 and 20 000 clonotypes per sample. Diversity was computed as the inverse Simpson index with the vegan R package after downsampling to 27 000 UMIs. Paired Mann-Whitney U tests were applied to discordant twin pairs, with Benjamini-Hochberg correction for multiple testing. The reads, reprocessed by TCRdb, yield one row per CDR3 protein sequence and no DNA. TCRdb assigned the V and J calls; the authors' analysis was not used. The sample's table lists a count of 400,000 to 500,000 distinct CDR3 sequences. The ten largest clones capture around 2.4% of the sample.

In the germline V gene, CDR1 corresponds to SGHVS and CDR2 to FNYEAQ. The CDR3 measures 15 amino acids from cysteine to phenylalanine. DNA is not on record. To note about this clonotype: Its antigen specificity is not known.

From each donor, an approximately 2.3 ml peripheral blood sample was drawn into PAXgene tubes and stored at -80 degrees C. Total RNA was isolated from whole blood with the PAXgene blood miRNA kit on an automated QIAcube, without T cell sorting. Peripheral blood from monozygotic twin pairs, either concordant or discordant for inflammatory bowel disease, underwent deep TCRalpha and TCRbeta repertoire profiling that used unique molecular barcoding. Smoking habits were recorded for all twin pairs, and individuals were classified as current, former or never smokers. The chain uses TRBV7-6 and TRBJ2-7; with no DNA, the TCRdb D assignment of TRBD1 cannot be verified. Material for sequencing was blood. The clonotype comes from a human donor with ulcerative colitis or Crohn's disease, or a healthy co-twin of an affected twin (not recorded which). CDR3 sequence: CASSFRGTGGYEQYF.